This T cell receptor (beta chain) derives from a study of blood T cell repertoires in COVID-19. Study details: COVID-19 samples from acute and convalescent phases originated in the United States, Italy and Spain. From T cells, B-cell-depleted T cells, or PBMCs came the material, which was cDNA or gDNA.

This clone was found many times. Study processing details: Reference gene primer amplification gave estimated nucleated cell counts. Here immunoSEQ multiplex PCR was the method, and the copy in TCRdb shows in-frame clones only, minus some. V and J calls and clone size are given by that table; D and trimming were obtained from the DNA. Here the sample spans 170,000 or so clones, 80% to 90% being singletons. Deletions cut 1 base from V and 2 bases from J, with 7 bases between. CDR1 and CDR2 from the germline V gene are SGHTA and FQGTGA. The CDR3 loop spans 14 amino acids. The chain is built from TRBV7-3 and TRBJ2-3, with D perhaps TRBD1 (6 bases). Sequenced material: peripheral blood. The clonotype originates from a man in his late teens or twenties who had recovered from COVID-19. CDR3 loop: CASSLNRATDTQYF. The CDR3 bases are TGTGCCAGCAGCTTAAACAGGGCCACAGATACGCAGTATTTT.